A single sample gave rise to the 27 T cell receptor beta chains below, sequenced in a study of blood T cell repertoires in COVID-19. The repertoire was sequenced with immunoSEQ multiplex PCR; TCRdb's copy has only in-frame clones and lacks some. Of 140,000 to 150,000 clones detected, more than 80% appear once; the ten largest clones hold approximately 4.5%. Sample: PBMCs or T cells enriched from blood (not recorded which). These receptors all stem from a man aged 45 to 65 who had recovered from COVID-19.

About this clone: Other DNA sequences in this specimen translate into the identical CDR3. V gene TRBV18 combines with J gene TRBJ1-2, with 9 bases that match TRBD1. The CDR3 sequence is 14 residues long. V dropped 2 bases and J dropped 3; count of bases not matched to a gene: 1. CDR1 is KGHSH and CDR2 is LQKENI in the germline V gene. The CDR3 DNA reads as TGTGCCAGCTCACCAACAGGGGGCGACTATGGCTACACCTTC. Translated: CASSPTGGDYGYTF.

The rearrangement joins TRBV27 to TRBJ2-3, with a weak D call TRBD2 (5 bases). This CDR3 has 10 amino acids. Trimming left V 7 bases short and J 8 bases short, with 7 bases between. From germline, CDR1 is MNHEY and CDR2 SMNVEV (reference sequence). The CDR3 region is CASIEGTQYF. CDR3 DNA: TGTGCCAGCATAGAGGGTACGCAGTATTTT.

This chain joins TRBV28 and TRBJ1-2, with D unclear. CDR1 and CDR2 from the germline V gene are MDHEN and SYDVKM. The CDR3 has 12 amino acids. V was cut by 7 bases and J by 8 bases, with 14 bases left in between. The CDR3 loop reads CASTLFEGGYTF. The CDR3 DNA reads as TGTGCCAGCACCCTCTTTGAGGGAGGCTACACCTTC.

CDR3 sequence reads: CASSQDGGWAKQFF. In nucleotides, the CDR3 is TGCGCCAGCAGCCAAGATGGAGGATGGGCGAAGCAGTTCTTC. V is TRBV4-3 and J is TRBJ2-1; D is possibly TRBD2 (5 bases). The CDR3 length is 14 residues. Germline values: CDR1 LGHNA, CDR2 YSLEER. The V end lost 0 bases, the J end lost 11 bases, and 14 bases lay between the germline ends.

The chain recombines TRBV19 with TRBJ2-2, with TRBD1 as a possible D gene (6 bases). The CDR3 loop spans 15 amino acids. The germline V gene encodes CDR1 LNHDA and CDR2 SQIVND (reference sequence). V dropped 2 bases and J dropped 6 bases, with 13 bases sitting between them. CDR3 loop: CASSIWQGSAGELFF. CDR3 nucleotide sequence: TGTGCCAGTAGTATATGGCAGGGGTCAGCCGGGGAGCTGTTTTTT.

The chain combines TRBV21-1 with TRBJ2-7; the table gives TRBD1 as D, unverified against the DNA. TRBV21-1 is an annotated pseudogene. The CDR3 is 18 amino acids. As DNA, the CDR3 is TGTGCCAGCAGCAAACTTTACGCCTGGGCTCAACCCCTATGCGAGCAGTACGTC. Its protein is CASSKLYAWAQPLCEQYV.

The chain carries TRBV7-9 and TRBJ2-3; TRBD2 aligns across 9 bases. There are 15 residues in the CDR3. CDR1 and CDR2 (germline): SEHNR, FQNEAQ (reference sequence). J gave up 4 bases and V 6 bases, and 8 bases lay outside the gene matches. CDR3 sequence: CASSSSGRRADTQYF. Here the CDR3 DNA reads TGTGCCAGCAGTTCCAGCGGGAGGCGGGCAGATACGCAGTATTTT. Filled out from reference TRBV7-9 and TRBJ2-3, the complete variable domain reads DTGVSQNPRHKITKRGQNVTFRCDPISEHNRLYWYRQTLGQGPEFLTYFQNEAQLEKSRLLSDRFSAERPKGSFSTLEIQRTEQGDSAMYLCASSSSGRRADTQYFGPGTRLTVL.

The chain combines TRBV23-1 with TRBJ2-7, with TRBD1 as a possible D gene (6 bases). TRBV23-1 belongs to the ORF category, with a function that is uncertain. The CDR3 extends over 15 amino acids. Trimming pared 4 bases from V and 4 bases from J, leaving 17 bases between. The CDR3 here is CASSPRQGRRYEQYF. CDR3 DNA: TGCGCCAGCAGTCCGCGCCAGGGGCGACGTTACGAGCAGTACTTC.

Only one count was recorded for this clone. This chain uses TRBV24-1 with TRBJ1-2; 10 bases match TRBD1. Germline CDR1 and CDR2: KGHDR and SFDVKD. The J segment lost 6 bases and the V segment lost 3 bases, leaving 3 bases of the junction unmatched. There are 14 residues in the CDR3. CDR3 nucleotide sequence: TGTGCCACCAGTGATGCCGGGACAGGGGATGGCTACACCTTC. Its translation: CATSDAGTGDGYTF.

This clone was observed a handful of times. The rearrangement joins TRBV15 to TRBJ1-2; D is possibly TRBD1 (5 bases). The CDR3 is made up of 15 amino acids. V lost 0 bases, J lost 3 bases, and 11 bases lay in between. CDR1 and CDR2 (germline): LNHNV, YYDKDF (reference sequence). The CDR3 sequence: CATSRELRQYYGYTF. CDR3 in DNA: TGTGCCACCAGCAGAGAATTGAGACAGTACTATGGCTACACCTTC.

The chain recombines TRBV6-2 or TRBV6-3 with TRBJ2-2; TRBD2 aligns across 7 bases. With V trimmed by 2 bases and J by 4 bases, 4 bases remained unmatched. The CDR3 has 15 residues. CDR1 is MNHEY, CDR2 SVGEGT, per germline. Here the CDR3 DNA reads TGTGCCAGCAGTTACCTGCGGGGGAGCACCGGGGAGCTGTTTTTT. This encodes CASSYLRGSTGELFF.

This sequence joins TRBV24-1 and TRBJ2-5; 9 nucleotides match TRBD2. The germline V gene has CDR1 KGHDR and CDR2 SFDVKD. This CDR3 spans 16 amino acids. V trimming: 0 bases; J trimming: 4 bases; junction bases outside the gene matches: 5. Here the CDR3 reads CATSDLQAGGRETQYF. CDR3 coding DNA: TGTGCCACCAGTGATTTGCAGGCGGGAGGGAGAGAGACCCAGTACTTC.

The chain links TRBV7-6 to TRBJ2-3; weak D call: TRBD1 (5 bases). The germline gives CDR1 SGHVS, CDR2 FNYEAQ. V was shortened by 5 bases and J by 3 bases, with 15 bases between the two germline ends. The CDR3 totals 15 residues. CDR3 coding DNA: TGTGCCAGCAGCCAACGGCAGGGATCTACAGATACGCAGTATTTT. Its translation: CASSQRQGSTDTQYF.

This chain joins TRBV3-1 (or the pseudogene TRBV3-2) and TRBJ1-3; 10 nucleotides match TRBD1. The V gene end was trimmed by 3 bases and the J gene end by 0 bases; junction bases not matched to a gene: 11. The CDR3 runs to 19 residues. Germline CDR1 LGHDT, CDR2 YNNKEL (reference sequence). The CDR3 DNA is TGTGCCAGCAGCCACCAACAGGGACAGGGGAAGAGCTCTGGAAACACCATATATTTT. This encodes CASSHQQGQGKSSGNTIYF.

The chain uses TRBV5-4 and TRBJ1-2, with 9 nucleotides matching TRBD1. The V segment lost 6 bases and the J segment 5 bases; nucleotides outside the gene matches: 20. CDR1 and CDR2 from the germline V gene are SGHNT and YYREEE (reference sequence). This CDR3 is built from 18 residues. The CDR3, as DNA: TGTGCCAGCACACCAACGGGGGGGACAGGGCGCCTTCATTATGGCTACACCTTC. Protein: CASTPTGGTGRLHYGYTF.

The chain carries TRBV3-1 (or the pseudogene TRBV3-2) and TRBJ1-5, with 12 bases matching TRBD1. The CDR3 is 17 residues long. Germline CDR1 LGHDT, CDR2 YNNKEL (reference sequence). The V segment lost 6 bases and the J segment 5 bases; nucleotides outside the gene matches: 11. This CDR3 reads CASSDGVGQGAYQPQHF. The CDR3 DNA reads as TGTGCCAGCAGTGATGGAGTGGGACAGGGGGCTTATCAGCCCCAGCATTTT.

The J gene is TRBJ1-2, the V gene TRBV28; D is ambiguous. This CDR3 is built from 15 residues. V was clipped by 6 bases and J by 0 bases, with 14 bases between them. From germline, CDR1 is MDHEN and CDR2 SYDVKM. The CDR3 spells CASREMQLANYGYTF. CDR3 nucleotide sequence: TGTGCCAGCAGAGAGATGCAACTCGCTAACTATGGCTACACCTTC.

The chain combines TRBV7-3 with TRBJ1-1; 8 positions agree with TRBD1. The length of the CDR3 is 14 residues. In germline, CDR1 is SGHTA, CDR2 FQGTGA. The V gene end was trimmed by 5 bases and the J gene end by 5 bases; junction bases not matched to a gene: 7. The CDR3 loop is CASSRTGKGTEAFF. The CDR3, as DNA: TGTGCCAGCAGCCGGACAGGGAAGGGTACTGAAGCTTTCTTT.

V gene TRBV14 combines with J gene TRBJ1-2; D not certain. Germline V gene sequence: CDR1 SGHDN, CDR2 FVKESK. CDR3 length equals 13 residues. V was pared by 4 bases and J by 4 bases, with 10 bases between. The CDR3 protein is CASSRVDFYGYTF. CDR3 DNA: TGTGCCAGCAGCCGAGTTGATTTCTATGGCTACACCTTC.

The J gene is TRBJ2-2, the V gene TRBV7-3; possible D gene TRBD1, 5 bases. This CDR3 has 14 amino acids. With 5 bases removed from V and 5 bases from J, the gap between germline ends came to 12 bases. Per germline, CDR1 SGHTA and CDR2 FQGTGA. The CDR3 sequence is CASSPTAGTGELFF. The CDR3, as DNA: TGTGCCAGCAGCCCGACCGCAGGGACCGGGGAGCTGTTTTTT.

This rearrangement joins TRBV24-1 to TRBJ2-3, with D maybe TRBD2 (5 bases). V shed 4 bases and J shed 3 bases, with 13 bases lying between them. CDR1 is KGHDR, CDR2 SFDVKD, per germline. CDR3 length equals 15 residues. CDR3 amino acids: CATSEAGPGTDTQYF. CDR3 coding DNA: TGTGCCACCAGTGAGGCCGGGCCGGGGACAGATACGCAGTATTTT.

The genes are TRBV10-3 and TRBJ2-7, with 13 bases fitting TRBD2. This CDR3 has 16 residues. V gave up 7 bases and J gave up 7 bases; unmatched junction bases: 13. Per the germline V gene, CDR1 is ENHRY and CDR2 is SYGVKD. The CDR3 loop is CAIMRGAGLAGEEQYF. CDR3 coding DNA: TGTGCCATCATGAGGGGGGCTGGACTAGCGGGAGAAGAGCAGTACTTC.

Regarding this clone: Different DNA sequences within this sample yield the same CDR3. The chain recombines TRBV12-3 or TRBV12-4 with TRBJ1-5, with D uncertain. CDR3 size: 13 residues. The V end was cut by 3 bases, the J end by 5 bases, with 8 bases between. Here the CDR3 reads CASSFRGDQPQHF. In DNA, the CDR3 is TGTGCCAGCAGTTTCCGGGGTGATCAGCCCCAGCATTTT.

This chain uses TRBV13 with TRBJ2-5, with 7 bases matching TRBD2. Germline V gene lookup returns CDR1 PRHDT and CDR2 FYEKMQ (reference sequence). V shed 4 bases and J 4 bases; nucleotides not matched to a gene: 6. The CDR3 length is 14 residues. Here the CDR3 DNA reads TGTGCCAGCAGCTCCTCCAGGGAGGGAGAGACCCAGTACTTC. It encodes CASSSSREGETQYF. Drawing the rest from reference TRBV13 and TRBJ2-5, the complete variable domain is AAGVIQSPRHLIKEKRETATLKCYPIPRHDTVYWYQQGPGQDPQFLISFYEKMQSDKGSIPDRFSAQQFSDYHSELNMSSLELGDSALYFCASSSSREGETQYFGPGTRLLVL.

This clone is a singleton in its sample. The chain joins TRBV3-1 (or the pseudogene TRBV3-2) to TRBJ1-2, with no clear D. V lost 4 bases to trimming and J lost 8 bases, with 20 bases between them. CDR1 and CDR2 from the germline V gene are LGHDT and YNNKEL (reference sequence). The CDR3 is made up of 15 amino acids. The CDR3 reads CASSRLAPVGGGYTF. The CDR3 DNA reads TGTGCCAGCAGCCGACTTGCCCCGGTGGGTGGAGGCTACACCTTC.

The genes are TRBV7-9 and TRBJ1-2, with a weak D call TRBD1 (5 bases). The CDR3 sequence is 16 residues long. Trimming pared 5 bases from V and 1 base from J, leaving 17 bases between. From germline, CDR1 is SEHNR and CDR2 FQNEAQ (reference sequence). This CDR3 reads CASSPAGGRSNYGYTF. CDR3 in DNA: TGTGCCAGCAGCCCGGCGGGGGGAAGGAGTAACTATGGCTACACCTTC. Variable domain in full (rest from reference TRBV7-9 and TRBJ1-2): DTGVSQNPRHKITKRGQNVTFRCDPISEHNRLYWYRQTLGQGPEFLTYFQNEAQLEKSRLLSDRFSAERPKGSFSTLEIQRTEQGDSAMYLCASSPAGGRSNYGYTFGSGTRLTVV.

This sequence joins TRBV7-9 and TRBJ2-1; 8 nucleotides agree with TRBD2. The junction had 2 bases not matched to a gene; V was cut back by 2 bases and J by 2 bases. The CDR3 totals 15 residues. From germline, CDR1 is SEHNR and CDR2 FQNEAQ (reference sequence). The CDR3 DNA reads TGTGCCAGCAGCTTATACGGGGGGGCCTACAATGAGCAGTTCTTC. It translates to CASSLYGGAYNEQFF.